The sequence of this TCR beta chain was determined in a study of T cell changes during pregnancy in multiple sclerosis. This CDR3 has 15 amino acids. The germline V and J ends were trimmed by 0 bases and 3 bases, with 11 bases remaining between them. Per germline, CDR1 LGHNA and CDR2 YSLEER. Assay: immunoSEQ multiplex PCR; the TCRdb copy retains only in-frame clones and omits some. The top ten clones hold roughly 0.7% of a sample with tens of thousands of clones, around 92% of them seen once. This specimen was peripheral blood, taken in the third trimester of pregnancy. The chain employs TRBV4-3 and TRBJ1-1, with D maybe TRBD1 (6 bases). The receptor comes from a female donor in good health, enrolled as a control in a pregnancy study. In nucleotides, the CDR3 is TGCGCCAGCAGCCAAGATCTCGGGACATACACTGAAGCTTTCTTT. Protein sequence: CASSQDLGTYTEAFF.